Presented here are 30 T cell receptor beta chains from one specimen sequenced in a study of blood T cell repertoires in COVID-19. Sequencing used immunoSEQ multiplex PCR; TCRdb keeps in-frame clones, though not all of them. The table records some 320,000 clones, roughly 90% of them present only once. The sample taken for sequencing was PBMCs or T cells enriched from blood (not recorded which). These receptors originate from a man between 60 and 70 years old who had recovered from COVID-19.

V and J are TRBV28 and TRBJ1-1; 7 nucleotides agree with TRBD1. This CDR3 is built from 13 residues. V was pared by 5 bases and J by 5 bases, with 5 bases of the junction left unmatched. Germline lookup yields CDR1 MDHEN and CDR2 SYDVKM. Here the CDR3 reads CASSHRGRTEAFF. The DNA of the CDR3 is TGTGCCAGCAGTCACAGGGGTCGTACTGAAGCTTTCTTT.

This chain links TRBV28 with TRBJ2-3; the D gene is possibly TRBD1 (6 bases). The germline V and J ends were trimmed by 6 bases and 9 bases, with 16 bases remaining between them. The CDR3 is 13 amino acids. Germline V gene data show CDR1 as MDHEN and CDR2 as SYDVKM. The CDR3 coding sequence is TGTGCCAGCAGCGAGAGGACAGTTCGGACGCAGTATTTT. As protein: CASSERTVRTQYF.

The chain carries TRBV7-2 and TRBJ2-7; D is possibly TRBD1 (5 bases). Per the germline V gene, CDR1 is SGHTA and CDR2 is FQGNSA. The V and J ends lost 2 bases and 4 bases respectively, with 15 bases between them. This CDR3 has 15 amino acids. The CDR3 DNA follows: TGTGCCAGCAGCTTAACGGCGCCAGGGCCTTACGAGCAGTACTTC. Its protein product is CASSLTAPGPYEQYF.

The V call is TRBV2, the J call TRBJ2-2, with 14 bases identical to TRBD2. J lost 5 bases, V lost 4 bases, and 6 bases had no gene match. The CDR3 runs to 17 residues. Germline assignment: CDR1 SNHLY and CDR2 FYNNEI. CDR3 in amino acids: CASSGLAGGPRTGELFF. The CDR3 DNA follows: TGTGCCAGCAGTGGACTAGCGGGAGGGCCGCGGACCGGGGAGCTGTTTTTT.

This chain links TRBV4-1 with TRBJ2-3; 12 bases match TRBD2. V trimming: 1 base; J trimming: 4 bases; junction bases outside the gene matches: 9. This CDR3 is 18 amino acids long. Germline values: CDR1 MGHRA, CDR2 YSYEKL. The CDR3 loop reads CASSQVETSGSSADTQYF. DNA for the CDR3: TGCGCCAGCAGCCAAGTCGAGACTAGCGGGAGCTCGGCAGATACGCAGTATTTT.

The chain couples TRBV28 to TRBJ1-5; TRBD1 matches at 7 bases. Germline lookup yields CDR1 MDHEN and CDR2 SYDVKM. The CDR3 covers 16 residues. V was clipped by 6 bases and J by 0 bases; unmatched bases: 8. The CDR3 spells CASSPGTAYSNQPQHF. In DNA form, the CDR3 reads TGTGCCAGCAGCCCCGGGACAGCTTATAGCAATCAGCCCCAGCATTTT.

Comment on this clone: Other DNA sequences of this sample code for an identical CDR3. CDR3 sequence: CASSPTSGSYNEQFF. The CDR3 DNA reads TGTGCCAGCTCACCAACTAGCGGGTCTTACAATGAGCAGTTCTTC. The chain employs TRBV18 and TRBJ2-1; 9 bases align to TRBD2. V gave up 2 bases and J gave up 4 bases; unmatched junction bases: 3. The germline V gene encodes CDR1 KGHSH and CDR2 LQKENI. CDR3 size: 15 residues.

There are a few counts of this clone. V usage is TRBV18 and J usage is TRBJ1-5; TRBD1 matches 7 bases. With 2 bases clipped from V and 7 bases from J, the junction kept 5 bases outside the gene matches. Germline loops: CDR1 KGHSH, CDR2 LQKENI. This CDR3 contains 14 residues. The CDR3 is CASSPRQGEQPQHF. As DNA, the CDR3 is TGTGCCAGCTCACCAAGACAGGGTGAGCAGCCCCAGCATTTT.

CDR3 nucleotide sequence: TGTGCCAGCAGGCCAAACTCGCGGTTGAACACTGAAGCTTTCTTT. Its protein product is CASRPNSRLNTEAFF. The chain recombines TRBV28 with TRBJ1-1; no reliable D call. Germline lookup yields CDR1 MDHEN and CDR2 SYDVKM. V was clipped by 6 bases and J by 0 bases, with 14 bases between them. The CDR3 runs 15 residues.

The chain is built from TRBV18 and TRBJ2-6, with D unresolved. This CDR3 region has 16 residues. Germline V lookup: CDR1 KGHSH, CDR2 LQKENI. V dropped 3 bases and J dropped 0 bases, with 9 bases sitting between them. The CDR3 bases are TGTGCCAGCTCACCGACGGAGACCTCTGGGGCCAACGTCCTGACTTTC. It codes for CASSPTETSGANVLTF.

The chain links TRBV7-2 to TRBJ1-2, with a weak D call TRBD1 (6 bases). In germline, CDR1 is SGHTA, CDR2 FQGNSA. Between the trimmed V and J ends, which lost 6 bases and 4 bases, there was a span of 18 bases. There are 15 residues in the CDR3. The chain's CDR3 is CASRQSGGQTYGYTF. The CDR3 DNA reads TGTGCCAGCAGACAAAGCGGAGGACAGACCTATGGCTACACCTTC. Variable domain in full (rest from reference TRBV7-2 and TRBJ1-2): GAGVSQSPSNKVTEKGKDVELRCDPISGHTALYWYRQSLGQGLEFLIYFQGNSAPDKSGLPSDRFSAERTGGSVSTLTIQRTQQEDSAVYLCASRQSGGQTYGYTFGSGTRLTVV.

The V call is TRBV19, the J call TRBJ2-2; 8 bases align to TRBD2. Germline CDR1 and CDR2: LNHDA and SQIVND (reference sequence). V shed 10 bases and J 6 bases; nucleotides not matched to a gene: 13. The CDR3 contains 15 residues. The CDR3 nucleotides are TGTGCCACCCTGGGACTAGTATCTTCGCCCGGGGAGCTGTTTTTT. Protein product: CATLGLVSSPGELFF.

CDR3 region: CASSFQRGISTDTQYF. CDR3 coding DNA: TGTGCCAGCAGCTTCCAACGAGGGATAAGCACAGATACGCAGTATTTT. V usage is TRBV5-4 and J usage is TRBJ2-3; D may be TRBD2 (5 bases). V was shortened by 2 bases and J by 0 bases, with 13 bases between the two germline ends. Germline V gene sequence: CDR1 SGHNT, CDR2 YYREEE (reference sequence). The CDR3 loop spans 16 amino acids.

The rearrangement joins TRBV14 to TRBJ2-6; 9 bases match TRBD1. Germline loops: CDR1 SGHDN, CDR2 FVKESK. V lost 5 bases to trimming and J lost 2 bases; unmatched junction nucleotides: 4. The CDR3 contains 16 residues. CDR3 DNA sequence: TGTGCCAGCAGCTCGGACAGGGGAGCTGGGGCCAACGTCCTGACTTTC. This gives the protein CASSSDRGAGANVLTF.

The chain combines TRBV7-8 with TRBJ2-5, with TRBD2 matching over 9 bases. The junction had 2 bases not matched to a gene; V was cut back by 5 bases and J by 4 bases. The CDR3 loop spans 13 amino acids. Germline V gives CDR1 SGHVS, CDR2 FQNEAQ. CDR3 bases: TGTGCCAGCAGCCGGACTAGCGTAGAGACCCAGTACTTC. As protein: CASSRTSVETQYF.

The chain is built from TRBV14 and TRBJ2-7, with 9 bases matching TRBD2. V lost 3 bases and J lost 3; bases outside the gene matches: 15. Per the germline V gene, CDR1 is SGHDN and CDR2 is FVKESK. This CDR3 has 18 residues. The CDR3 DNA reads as TGTGCCAGCAGCCATCAAACCCTCAGACTAGCGGATAACTACGAGCAGTACTTC. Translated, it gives CASSHQTLRLADNYEQYF.

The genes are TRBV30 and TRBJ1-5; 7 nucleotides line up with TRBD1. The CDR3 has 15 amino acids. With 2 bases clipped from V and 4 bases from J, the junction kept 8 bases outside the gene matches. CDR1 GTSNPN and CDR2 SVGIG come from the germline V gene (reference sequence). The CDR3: CAWSTTGSGNQPQHF. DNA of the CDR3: TGTGCCTGGAGTACGACAGGGAGTGGAAATCAGCCCCAGCATTTT.

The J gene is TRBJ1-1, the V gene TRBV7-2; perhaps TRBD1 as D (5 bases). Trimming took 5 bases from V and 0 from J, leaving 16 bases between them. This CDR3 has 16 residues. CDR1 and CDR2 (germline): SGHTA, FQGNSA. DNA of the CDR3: TGTGCCAGCAGCATTAATGCAGGGATCATGAACACTGAAGCTTTCTTT. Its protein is CASSINAGIMNTEAFF.

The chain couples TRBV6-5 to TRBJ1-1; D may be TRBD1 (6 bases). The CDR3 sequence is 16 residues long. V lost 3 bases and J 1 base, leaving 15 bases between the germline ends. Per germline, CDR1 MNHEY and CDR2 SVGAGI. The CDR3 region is CASSYITGTRNTEAFF. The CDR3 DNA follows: TGTGCCAGCAGTTATATTACCGGGACACGGAACACTGAAGCTTTCTTT.

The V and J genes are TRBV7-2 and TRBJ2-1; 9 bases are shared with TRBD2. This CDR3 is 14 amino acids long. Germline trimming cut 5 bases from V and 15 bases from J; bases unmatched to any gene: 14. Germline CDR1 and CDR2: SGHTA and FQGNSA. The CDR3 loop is CASSLESSGRSMFF. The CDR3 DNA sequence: TGTGCCAGCAGCCTCGAATCCAGCGGGAGGTCTATGTTCTTC.

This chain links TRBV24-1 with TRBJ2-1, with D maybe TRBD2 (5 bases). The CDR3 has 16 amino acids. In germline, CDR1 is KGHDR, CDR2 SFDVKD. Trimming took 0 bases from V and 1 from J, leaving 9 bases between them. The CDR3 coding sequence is TGTGCCACCAGTGATTTGGTTGGCGGGTCCTACAATGAGCAGTTCTTC. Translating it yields CATSDLVGGSYNEQFF.

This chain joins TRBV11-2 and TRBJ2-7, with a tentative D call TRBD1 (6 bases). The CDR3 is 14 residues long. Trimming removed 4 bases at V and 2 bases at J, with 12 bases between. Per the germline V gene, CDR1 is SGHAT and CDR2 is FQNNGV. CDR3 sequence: CASSSTGPTYEQYF. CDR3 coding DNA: TGTGCCAGCAGCTCGACAGGTCCAACCTACGAGCAGTACTTC.

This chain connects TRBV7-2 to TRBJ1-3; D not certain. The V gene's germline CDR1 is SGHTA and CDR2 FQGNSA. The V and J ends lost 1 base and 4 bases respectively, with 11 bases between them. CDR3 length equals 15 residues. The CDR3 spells CASSLDSANGNTIYF. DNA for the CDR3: TGTGCCAGCAGCTTAGATTCAGCGAACGGAAACACCATATATTTT.

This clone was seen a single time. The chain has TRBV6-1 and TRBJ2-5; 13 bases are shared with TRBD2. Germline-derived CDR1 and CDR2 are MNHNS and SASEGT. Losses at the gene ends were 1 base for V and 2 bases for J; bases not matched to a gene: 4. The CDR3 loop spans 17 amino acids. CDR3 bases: TGTGCCAGCAGTGAAGGACTAGCGGGAGGACCACAAGAGACCCAGTACTTC. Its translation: CASSEGLAGGPQETQYF.

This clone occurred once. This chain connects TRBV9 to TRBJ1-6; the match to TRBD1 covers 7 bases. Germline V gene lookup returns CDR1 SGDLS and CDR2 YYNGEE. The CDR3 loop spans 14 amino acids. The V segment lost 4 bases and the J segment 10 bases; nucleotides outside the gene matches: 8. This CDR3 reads CASSPNRGASPLHF. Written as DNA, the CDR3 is TGTGCCAGCAGCCCGAACAGGGGAGCATCACCCCTCCACTTT.

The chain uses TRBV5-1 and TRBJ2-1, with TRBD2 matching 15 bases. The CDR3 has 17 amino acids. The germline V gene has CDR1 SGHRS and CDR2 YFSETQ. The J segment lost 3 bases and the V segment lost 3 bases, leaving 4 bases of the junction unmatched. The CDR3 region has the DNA TGCGCCAGCAGCTGGGGACTAGCGGGAGGTCTCTACAATGAGCAGTTCTTC. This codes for CASSWGLAGGLYNEQFF.

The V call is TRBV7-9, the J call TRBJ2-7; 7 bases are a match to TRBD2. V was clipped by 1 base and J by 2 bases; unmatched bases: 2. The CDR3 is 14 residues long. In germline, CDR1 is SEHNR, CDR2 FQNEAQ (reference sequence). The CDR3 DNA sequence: TGTGCCAGCAGCTTAGGGCGGGAGACCTACGAGCAGTACTTC. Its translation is CASSLGRETYEQYF.

The CDR3 reads CASSLPGTGNTIYF. CDR3 sequence (DNA): TGTGCCAGCAGCTTACCAGGAACAGGAAACACCATATATTTT. V is TRBV7-9 and J is TRBJ1-3; D call uncertain. Germline V lookup: CDR1 SEHNR, CDR2 FQNEAQ (reference sequence). This CDR3 is 14 amino acids long. V was shortened by 2 bases and J by 4 bases, with 9 bases between the two germline ends. The full variable domain, its missing parts supplied by reference TRBV7-9 and TRBJ1-3, is DTGVSQNPRHKITKRGQNVTFRCDPISEHNRLYWYRQTLGQGPEFLTYFQNEAQLEKSRLLSDRFSAERPKGSFSTLEIQRTEQGDSAMYLCASSLPGTGNTIYFGEGSWLTVV.

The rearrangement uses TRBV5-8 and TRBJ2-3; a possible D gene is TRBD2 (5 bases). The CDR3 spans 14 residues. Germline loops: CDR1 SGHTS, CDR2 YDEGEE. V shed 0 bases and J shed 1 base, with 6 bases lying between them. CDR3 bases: TGTGCCAGCAGCTTGGATAGCGGCACAGATACGCAGTATTTT. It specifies CASSLDSGTDTQYF.

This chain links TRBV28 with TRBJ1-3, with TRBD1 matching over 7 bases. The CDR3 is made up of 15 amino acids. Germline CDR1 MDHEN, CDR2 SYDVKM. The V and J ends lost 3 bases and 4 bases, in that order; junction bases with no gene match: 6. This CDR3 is CASSFGTVPGNTIYF. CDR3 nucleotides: TGTGCCAGCAGTTTTGGGACAGTACCGGGAAACACCATATATTTT. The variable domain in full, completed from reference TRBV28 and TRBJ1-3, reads DVKVTQSSRYLVKRTGEKVFLECVQDMDHENMFWYRQDPGLGLRLIYFSYDVKMKEKGDIPEGYSVSREKKERFSLILESASTNQTSMYLCASSFGTVPGNTIYFGEGSWLTVV.